The TCR beta chain under discussion was sequenced for a study of tumor-infiltrating lymphocytes in primary liver carcinoma. Study at large: Donors had hepatocellular carcinoma or combined HCC and intrahepatic cholangiocarcinoma. Whole-study results and caveats: Because of bulk unsorted sampling, CD4+ and CD8+ repertoires were not subjected to comparison.

Starting material of approximately 500 ng total RNA yielded TCR beta cDNA via a constant-region primer. Slightly modified ARM-PCR served as the procedure for the TCR beta libraries. These libraries came from three rounds of nested multiplex PCR. PCR rounds one and two used TRBV1-TRBV30 forward primers with a C-beta reverse primer for roughly 10 cycles each. TCRdb itself ran the multiplex PCR reads through MiXCR, one entry per CDR3 protein. The repertoire holds roughly 180,000 distinct CDR3 sequences, about 55% seen once, with 70% to 80% in the top ten. Unsorted whole blood supplied the blood RNA, and germline DNA was isolated too. The study enrolled treatment-naive patients with chronic HBV infection. What was collected before surgery was approximately 4 milliliters of peripheral blood. The CDR3 is 13 residues long. Trimming removed 2 bases from V and 0 bases from J, with 4 bases in between. Germline CDR1 MNHEY, CDR2 SVGAGI.

This clonotype has a handful of counts. The antigen is undetermined. With a much larger clone just one base away, this may be a read error. The clonotype originates from a man aged 35 to 55 with primary liver carcinoma and hepatitis B virus infection. What was sequenced was peripheral blood. The chain couples TRBV6-5 to TRBJ1-1; no definite D call. The CDR3 nucleotides read TGTGCCAGCAGTTACCGGGTGAACACTGAAGCTTTCTTT. It codes for CASSYRVNTEAFF.